The 2 T cell receptor beta chains below all came from one sample that was sequenced in a study of cytomegalovirus exposure and HLA in healthy donors (dated by TCRdb to 2015 to 2018). Library preparation used the immunoSEQ multiplex PCR assay. For the multiplex PCR, a mixture combining 60 forward primers for TCR Vbeta segments and 13 reverse primers for TCR Jbeta segments was used. Imported from immuneACCESS, the table was reduced by TCRdb to in-frame sequences with V and J called. These copies leave out some clones; in studies compared against another copy, an unresolved V gene accounts for under half, and the cause of the remainder is not known. The sample table lists around 100,000 clones, approximately 70% of them with a count of one. The ten largest clonotypes hold roughly 3.4% of the sample. Sequencing used PBMCs. The receptors originated from a woman aged 45-60 years in good health and CMV-seronegative.

The J gene is TRBJ2-5, the V gene TRBV29-1, with a possible D match to TRBD2 (5 bases). The DNA end is more similar to TRBJ2-7, so the J call may be wrong. The CDR3 has 13 amino acids. CDR1 and CDR2 from the germline V gene are SQVTM and ANQGSEA. This CDR3 is CSAIGLEGYEQYF. CDR3 bases: TGCAGCGCGATAGGACTGGAAGGGTACGAGCAGTACTTC.

This clone was recorded a few times. The chain carries TRBV5-4 and TRBJ2-2, with a possible D match to TRBD1 (6 bases). Germline-derived CDR1 and CDR2 are SGHNT and YYREEE (reference sequence). CDR3 length: 16 residues. V shed 2 bases and J shed 6 bases, with 17 bases lying between them. CDR3 sequence (DNA): TGTGCCAGCAGCTTTGGGTACCTCAGGGGTTCCGGGGAGCTGTTTTTT. Translating it yields CASSFGYLRGSGELFF.